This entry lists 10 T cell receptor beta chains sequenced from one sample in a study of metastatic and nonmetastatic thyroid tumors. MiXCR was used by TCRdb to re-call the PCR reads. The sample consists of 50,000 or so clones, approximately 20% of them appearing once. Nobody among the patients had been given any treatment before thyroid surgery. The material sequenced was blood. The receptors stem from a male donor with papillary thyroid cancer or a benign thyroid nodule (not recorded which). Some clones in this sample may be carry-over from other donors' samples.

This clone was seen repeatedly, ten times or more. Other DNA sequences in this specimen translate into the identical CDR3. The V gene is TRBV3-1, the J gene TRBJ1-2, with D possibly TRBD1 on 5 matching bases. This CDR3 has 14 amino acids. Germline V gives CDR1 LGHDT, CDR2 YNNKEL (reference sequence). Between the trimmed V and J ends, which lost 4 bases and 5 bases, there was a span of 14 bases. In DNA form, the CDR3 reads TGTGCCAGCAGCCTACACAGGTCGGGGTATGGCTACACCTTC. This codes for CASSLHRSGYGYTF.

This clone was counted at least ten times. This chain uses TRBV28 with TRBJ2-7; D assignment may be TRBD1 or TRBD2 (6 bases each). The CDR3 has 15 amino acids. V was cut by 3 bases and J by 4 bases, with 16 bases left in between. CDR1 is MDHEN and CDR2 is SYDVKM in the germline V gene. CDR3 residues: CASSFPVGGAYEQYF. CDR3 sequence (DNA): TGTGCCAGCAGTTTCCCGGTGGGGGGCGCGTACGAGCAGTACTTC.

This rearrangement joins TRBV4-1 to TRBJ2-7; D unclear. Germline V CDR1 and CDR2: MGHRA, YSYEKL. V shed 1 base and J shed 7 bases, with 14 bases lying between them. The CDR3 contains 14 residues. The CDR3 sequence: CASSQGFEVREQYF. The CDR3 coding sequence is TGCGCCAGCAGCCAAGGTTTTGAAGTGAGGGAGCAGTACTTC.

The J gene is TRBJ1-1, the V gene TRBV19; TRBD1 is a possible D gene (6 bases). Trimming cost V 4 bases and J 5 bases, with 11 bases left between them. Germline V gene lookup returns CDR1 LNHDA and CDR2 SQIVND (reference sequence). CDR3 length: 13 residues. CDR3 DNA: TGTGCCAGTAGTACAGGGGAGAGGACTGAAGCTTTCTTT. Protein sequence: CASSTGERTEAFF.

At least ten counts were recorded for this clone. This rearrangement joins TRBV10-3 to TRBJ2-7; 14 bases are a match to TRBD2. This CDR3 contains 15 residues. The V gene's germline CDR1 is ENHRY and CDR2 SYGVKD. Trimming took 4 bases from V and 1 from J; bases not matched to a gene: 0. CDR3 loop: CAISGTSGRSYEQYF. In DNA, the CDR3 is TGTGCCATCAGTGGGACTAGCGGGAGGTCCTACGAGCAGTACTTC.

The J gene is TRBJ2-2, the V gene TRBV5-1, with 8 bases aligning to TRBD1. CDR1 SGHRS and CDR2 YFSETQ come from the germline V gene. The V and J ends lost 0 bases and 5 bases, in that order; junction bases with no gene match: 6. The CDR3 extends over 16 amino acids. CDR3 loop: CASSLATDRVTGELFF. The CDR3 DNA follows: TGCGCCAGCAGCTTGGCCACGGACAGGGTTACCGGGGAGCTGTTTTTT.

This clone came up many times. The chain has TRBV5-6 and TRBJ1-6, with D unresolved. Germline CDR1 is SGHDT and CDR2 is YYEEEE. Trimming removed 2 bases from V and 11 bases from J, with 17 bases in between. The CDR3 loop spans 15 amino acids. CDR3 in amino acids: CASSFLTEIDPPLHF. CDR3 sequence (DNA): TGTGCCAGCAGCTTCCTAACGGAGATTGATCCACCCCTCCACTTT.

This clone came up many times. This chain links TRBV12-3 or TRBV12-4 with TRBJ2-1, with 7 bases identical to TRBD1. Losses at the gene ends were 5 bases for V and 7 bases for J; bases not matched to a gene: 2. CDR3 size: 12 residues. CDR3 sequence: CASSPTGNEQFF. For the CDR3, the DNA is TGTGCCAGCAGTCCGACAGGGAATGAGCAGTTCTTC.

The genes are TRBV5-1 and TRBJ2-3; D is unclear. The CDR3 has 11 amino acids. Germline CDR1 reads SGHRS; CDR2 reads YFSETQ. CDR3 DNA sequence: TGCTCCATCAGCTTGACAGATACGCAGTATTTT. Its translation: CSISLTDTQYF.

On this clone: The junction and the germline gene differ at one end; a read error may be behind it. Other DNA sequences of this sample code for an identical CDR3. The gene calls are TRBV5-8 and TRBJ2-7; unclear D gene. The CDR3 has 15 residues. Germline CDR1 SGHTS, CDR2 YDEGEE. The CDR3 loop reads CASSLDTLVSYEQYF. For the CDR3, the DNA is TGTGCCAGCAGCTTGGATACGCTAGTGTCCTACGAGCAGTATTTC.